A single T cell receptor beta chain is shown here with its context. The antigen is not known. Since a much larger clone is just one base distant, this may be a read error. The data were taken from a study of metastatic and nonmetastatic thyroid tumors. The study, taken as a whole, reports: A significant increase in TCR beta diversity was reportedly seen in malignant thyroid tumors relative to benign nodules, in blood and tumor.

Each patient went into thyroid surgery without having received any treatment. TCRdb re-analyzed the PCR reads using MiXCR. The repertoire holds roughly 70,000 clones, less than 20% seen once, with roughly 12% in the top ten. CDR1 is LNHDA, CDR2 SQIVND, per germline (reference sequence). The length of the CDR3 is 15 residues. V was trimmed by 7 bases and J by 7 bases, leaving 23 bases between them. This TCR came from a female donor with papillary thyroid cancer or a benign thyroid nodule (not recorded which). Some clones in this sample may be carry-over from other donors' samples. The V and J genes are TRBV19 and TRBJ2-7; perhaps TRBD1 as D (6 bases). Sequenced material: blood. As DNA, the CDR3 is TGTGCCAGTATTATCTCGGTGGGGGCCGCTCCAGAGCAGTACTTC. Its translation is CASIISVGAAPEQYF.